Many counts were recorded for the clone carrying this TCR beta chain. The antigen is not known. Amplification of TCR beta CDR3 regions used RNA transcripts. Scientists carried out first-round RT-PCR using HTBI primers and then a second-round multiplex PCR. TCRdb re-called the multiplex PCR reads with MiXCR, one entry per CDR3 protein. This table holds 300,000 to 400,000 distinct CDR3 sequences, about 18% found once. The sample originates from a study of Graves' ophthalmopathy and Graves' hyperthyroidism. Points from the study as a whole: The model's ophthalmopathy progression predictions had roughly 69% sensitivity and over 72% specificity. In blood appeared most of the expanded thyroid clonotypes whose frequency exceeded 0.001.

Stable hyperthyroidism referred to disease that showed no ophthalmopathy within 18 months of follow-up. The PBMCs were taken from about 9.7 ml of fresh peripheral blood. V lost 3 bases and J 7 bases, leaving 13 bases between the germline ends. The CDR3 runs to 13 residues. Germline V lookup: CDR1 KGHSH, CDR2 LQKENI. The clonotype was recovered from an adult woman with stable Graves' hyperthyroidism. The rearrangement links TRBV18 to TRBJ2-7; a possible D gene is TRBD2 (6 bases). Specimen: peripheral blood. In nucleotides, the CDR3 is TGTGCCAGCTCACCGGACGGGAGACGTGAGCAGTACTTC. Its translation: CASSPDGRREQYF.